This TCR beta chain originates from a study of early T cells in non-severe SARS-CoV-2 infection (dated by TCRdb to 2020 to 2022). With regard to the full study: Because TCR sequencing relied on bulk RNA taken from unsorted whole blood, pairing of alpha and beta chains was not possible.

What the study reported, not specific to this receptor: VDJdb matching was skewed toward anti-spike CD8 responses, so virus-specific expansions were likely underestimated and private and CD4 specificities were missed.

This clonotype was seen only a few times. Its cognate antigen has yet to be identified. Per-base qualities were not stored, and no clone one base away is much larger. The germline V gene (reference sequence) supplies CDR1 LGHDT and CDR2 YNNKEL. V is cut by 1 base and J by 0 bases, and the space between the germline ends is 10 bases. From cysteine to phenylalanine, the CDR3 is 15 amino acids long. Of the read, only the CDR3 DNA is kept; its 45 bases are in frame from base 1. The receptor library was made with 5' RACE. The data were produced on a NextSeq 500. In the TCR library protocol, unique molecular identifiers were attached to individual cDNA molecules to correct for PCR bias and sequencing error. Both TCR alpha and beta chains were sequenced, and tight co-correlation was observed between alpha and beta sequence abundances in each sample. The authors' pipeline ran thus. Decombinator V4 was used to perform V gene, J gene and CDR3 annotation of TCR sequences. Expanded TCRs were defined as changing significantly between any two time points under a Poisson model with p below 0.0001. TCR abundances were normalised to the total number of TCRs sequenced per sample and expressed as counts per million. MAIT TCRs were defined by TRAV1-2 paired with TRAJ12, TRAJ20 or TRAJ33, and iNKT TCRs by TRAV10 paired with TRAJ18. VDJdb, accessed 1 November 2021, was searched for CMV, EBV and SARS-CoV-2 annotated TCRs, with TCRs annotated for multiple antigens excluded. TCRdb reprocessed the public reads (quality trimming at Q25 with fastp, clone calling with MiXCR) and kept in-frame beta chains. Records with the same CDR3 protein are collapsed into one entry carrying the most frequent genes and DNA. TCRdb's processing, not the study's, gives the V and J calls here. The sample contains about 49,000 distinct CDR3 sequences, less than 7.5% of them found a single time. The ten biggest clones cover about 2.6% of the sample.

Set within a cohort of healthcare workers in London, UK, this nested case-control study involved weekly PCR testing of nasopharyngeal swabs along with blood sampling. Between 23 and 31 March 2020, the week of the UK lockdown, healthcare workers were enrolled and then followed up weekly for as long as 16 weeks. The starting material was whole blood, obtained at baseline. The chain is assembled from TRBV3-1 and TRBJ2-7; a confident D gene designation cannot be given. The source is an adult who was a healthcare worker with PCR-confirmed SARS-CoV-2 infection or an uninfected control (not recorded which). The bases are TGTGCCAGCAGCCAAGCGCACAGCCGCTCCTACGAGCAGTACTTC. It encodes CASSQAHSRSYEQYF.